This T cell receptor (beta chain) emerged from a study of identical twins. Germline CDR1 is SQVTM and CDR2 is ANQGSEA. V lost 8 bases to trimming and J lost 4 bases, with 15 bases between them. The CDR3 runs to 13 residues. Notes on this clonotype: Its antigen remains unidentified.

Study-level results: Cord blood beta clonotypes that were abundant carried fewer insertions, and memory repertoires showed no such trend. One should note that invariant MAIT and iNKT cells could partly confound zero-insertion analyses.

In TCRdb, the 5' RACE reads were re-called with MiXCR into one record per CDR3 protein. Of under 900,000 distinct CDR3 sequences listed, 15% to 20% are singletons. In addition, the sample was reused for a study of T cells expressing NK-cell markers. In that study: Sorted CD3+CD56+NKG2C+, CD3+CD56+NKG2C- and CD3+CD56-NKG2C+ T cells supplied TCR beta repertoires.

Sequenced material: PBMCs. The clonotype comes from a woman between 18 and 29 years old in good health. The V gene is TRBV29-1, the J gene TRBJ2-1; the D gene is possibly TRBD2 (6 bases). CDR3 sequence reads: CSSRREPYNEQFF. CDR3 nucleotides: TGCAGCTCCCGGCGGGAACCGTACAATGAGCAGTTCTTC.